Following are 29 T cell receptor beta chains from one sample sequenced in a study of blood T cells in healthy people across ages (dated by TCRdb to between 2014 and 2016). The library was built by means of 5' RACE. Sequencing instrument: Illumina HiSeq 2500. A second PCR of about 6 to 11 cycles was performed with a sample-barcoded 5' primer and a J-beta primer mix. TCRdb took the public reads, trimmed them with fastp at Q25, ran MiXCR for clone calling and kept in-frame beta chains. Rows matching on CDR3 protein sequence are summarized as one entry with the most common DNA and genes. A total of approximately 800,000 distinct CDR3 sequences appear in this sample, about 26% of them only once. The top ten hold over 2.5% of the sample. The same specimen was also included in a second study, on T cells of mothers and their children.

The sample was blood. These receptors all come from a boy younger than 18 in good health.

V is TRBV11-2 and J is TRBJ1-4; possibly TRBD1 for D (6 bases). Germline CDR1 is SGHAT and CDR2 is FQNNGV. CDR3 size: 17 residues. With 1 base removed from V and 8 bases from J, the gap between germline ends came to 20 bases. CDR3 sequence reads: CASSLAAHLLDREKLFF. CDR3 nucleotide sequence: TGTGCCAGCAGCTTAGCCGCCCACCTCCTGGACAGAGAAAAACTGTTTTTT. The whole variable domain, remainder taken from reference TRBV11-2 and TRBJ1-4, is EAGVAQSPRYKIIEKRQSVAFWCNPISGHATLYWYQQILGQGPKLLIQFQNNGVVDDSQLPKDRFSAERLKGVDSTLKIQPAKLEDSAVYLCASSLAAHLLDREKLFFGSGTQLSVL.

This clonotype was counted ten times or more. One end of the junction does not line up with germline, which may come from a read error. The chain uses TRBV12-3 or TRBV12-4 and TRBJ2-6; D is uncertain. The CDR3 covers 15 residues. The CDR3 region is CASSLSVSGANVLTF. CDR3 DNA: TGCGCCAGCAGCTTGTCGGTCTCTGGGGCCAACGTCCTGACTTTC.

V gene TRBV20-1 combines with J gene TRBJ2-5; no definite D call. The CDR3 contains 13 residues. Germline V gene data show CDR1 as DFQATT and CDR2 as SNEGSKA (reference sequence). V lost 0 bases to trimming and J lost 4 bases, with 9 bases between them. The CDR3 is CSARDPGRETQYF. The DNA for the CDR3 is TGCAGTGCTAGAGATCCGGGCAGAGAGACCCAGTACTTC.

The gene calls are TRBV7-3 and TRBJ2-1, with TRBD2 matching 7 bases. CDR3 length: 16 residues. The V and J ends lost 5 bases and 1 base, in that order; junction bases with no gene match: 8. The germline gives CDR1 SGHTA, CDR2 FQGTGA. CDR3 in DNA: TGTGCCAGCAGCCACGGGGCGGGGGAGTCCTACAATGAGCAGTTCTTC. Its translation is CASSHGAGESYNEQFF.

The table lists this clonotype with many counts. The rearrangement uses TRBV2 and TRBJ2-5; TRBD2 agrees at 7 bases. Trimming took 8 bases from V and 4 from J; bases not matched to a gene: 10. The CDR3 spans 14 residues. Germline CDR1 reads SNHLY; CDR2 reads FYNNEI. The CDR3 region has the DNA TGTGCCAGCCCGGGAGGTGCCGGGGGAGAGACCCAGTACTTC. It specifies CASPGGAGGETQYF. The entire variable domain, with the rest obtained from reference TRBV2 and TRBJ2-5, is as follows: EPEVTQTPSHQVTQMGQEVILRCVPISNHLYFYWYRQILGQKVEFLVSFYNNEISEKSEIFDDQFSVERPDGSNFTLKIRSTKLEDSAMYFCASPGGAGGETQYFGPGTRLLVL.

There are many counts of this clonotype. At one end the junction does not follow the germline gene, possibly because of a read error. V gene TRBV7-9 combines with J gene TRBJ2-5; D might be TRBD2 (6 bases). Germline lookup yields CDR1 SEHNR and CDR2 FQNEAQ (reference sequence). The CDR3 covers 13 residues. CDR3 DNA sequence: TGTGCCAGCAGCCTAGCGCGCCAAGAGACCCAGTACTTC. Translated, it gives CASSLARQETQYF.

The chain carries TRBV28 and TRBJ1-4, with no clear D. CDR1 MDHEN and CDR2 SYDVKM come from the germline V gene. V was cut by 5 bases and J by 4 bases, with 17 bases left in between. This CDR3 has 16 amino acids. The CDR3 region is CASSPLEGGLNEKLFF. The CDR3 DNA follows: TGTGCCAGCAGTCCCCTGGAGGGAGGTCTTAATGAAAAACTGTTTTTT.

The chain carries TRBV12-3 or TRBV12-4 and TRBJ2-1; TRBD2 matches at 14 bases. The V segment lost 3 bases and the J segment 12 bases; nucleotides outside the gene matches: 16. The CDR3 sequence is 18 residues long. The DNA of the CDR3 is TGTGCCAGCAGTTTCCCCTGGACTAGCGGGGGGCCTGGAGGCGGGCAGTTCTTC. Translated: CASSFPWTSGGPGGGQFF.

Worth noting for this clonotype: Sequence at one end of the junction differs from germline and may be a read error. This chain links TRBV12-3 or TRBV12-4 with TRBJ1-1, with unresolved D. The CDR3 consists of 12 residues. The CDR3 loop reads CASSLGGIEAFF. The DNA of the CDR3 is TGCGCCAGCAGCTTGGGCGGGATTGAAGCTTTCTTT.

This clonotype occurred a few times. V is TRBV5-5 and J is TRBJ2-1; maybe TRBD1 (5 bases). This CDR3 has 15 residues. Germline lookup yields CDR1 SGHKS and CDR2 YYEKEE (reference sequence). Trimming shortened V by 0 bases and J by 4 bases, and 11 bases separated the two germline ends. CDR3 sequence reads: CASSLEGAEYNEQFF. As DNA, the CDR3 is TGTGCCAGCAGCTTGGAAGGGGCTGAGTACAATGAGCAGTTCTTC.

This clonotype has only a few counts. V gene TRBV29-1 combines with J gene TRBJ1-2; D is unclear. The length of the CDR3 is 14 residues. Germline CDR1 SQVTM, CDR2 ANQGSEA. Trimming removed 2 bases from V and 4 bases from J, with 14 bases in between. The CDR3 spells CSVEHPDGTYGYTF. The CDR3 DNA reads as TGCAGCGTTGAACATCCGGACGGAACCTATGGCTACACCTTC.

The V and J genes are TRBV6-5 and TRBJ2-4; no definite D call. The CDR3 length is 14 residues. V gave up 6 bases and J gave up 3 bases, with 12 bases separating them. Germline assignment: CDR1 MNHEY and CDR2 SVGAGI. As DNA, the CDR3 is TGTGCCAGCAGCCCTTGGATAGACAAAAACATTCAGTACTTC. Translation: CASSPWIDKNIQYF.

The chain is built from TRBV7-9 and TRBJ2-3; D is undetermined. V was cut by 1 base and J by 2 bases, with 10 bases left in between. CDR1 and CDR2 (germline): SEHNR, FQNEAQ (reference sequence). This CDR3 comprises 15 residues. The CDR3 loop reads CASSLGQVVTDTQYF. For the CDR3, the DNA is TGTGCCAGCAGCTTAGGGCAAGTAGTCACAGATACGCAGTATTTT.

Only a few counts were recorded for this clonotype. The CDR3: CSVRGSRKGVLKDTQYF. CDR3 coding DNA: TGCAGCGTTAGGGGCTCACGAAAAGGGGTGCTCAAAGATACGCAGTATTTT. This chain joins TRBV29-1 and TRBJ2-3; tentatively, D is TRBD1 (5 bases). CDR3 length: 17 residues. Germline loops: CDR1 SQVTM, CDR2 ANQGSEA. V was trimmed by 5 bases and J by 5 bases, leaving 26 bases between them.

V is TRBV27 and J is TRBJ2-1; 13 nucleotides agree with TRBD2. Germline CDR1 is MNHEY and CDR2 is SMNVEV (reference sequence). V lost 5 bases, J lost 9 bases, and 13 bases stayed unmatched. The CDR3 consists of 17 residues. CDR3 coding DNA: TGTGCCAGCAGTACAATCGGACTAGCGGGGGACCTTTTTGAGCAGTTCTTC. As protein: CASSTIGLAGDLFEQFF.

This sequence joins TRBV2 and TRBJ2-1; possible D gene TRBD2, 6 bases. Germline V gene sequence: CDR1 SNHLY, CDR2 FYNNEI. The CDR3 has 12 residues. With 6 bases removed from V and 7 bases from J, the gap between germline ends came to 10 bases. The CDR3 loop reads CASRGLINEQFF. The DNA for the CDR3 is TGTGCCAGCAGGGGACTCATTAATGAGCAGTTCTTC. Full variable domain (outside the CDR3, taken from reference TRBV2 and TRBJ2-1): EPEVTQTPSHQVTQMGQEVILRCVPISNHLYFYWYRQILGQKVEFLVSFYNNEISEKSEIFDDQFSVERPDGSNFTLKIRSTKLEDSAMYFCASRGLINEQFFGPGTRLTVL.

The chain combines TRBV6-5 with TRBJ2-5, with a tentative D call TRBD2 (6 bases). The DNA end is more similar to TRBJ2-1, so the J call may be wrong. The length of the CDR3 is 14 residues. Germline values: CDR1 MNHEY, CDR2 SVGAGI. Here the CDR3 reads CASSYAGPNNEQFF. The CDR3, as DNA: TGTGCCAGCAGTTACGCGGGGCCAAACAATGAGCAGTTCTTC.

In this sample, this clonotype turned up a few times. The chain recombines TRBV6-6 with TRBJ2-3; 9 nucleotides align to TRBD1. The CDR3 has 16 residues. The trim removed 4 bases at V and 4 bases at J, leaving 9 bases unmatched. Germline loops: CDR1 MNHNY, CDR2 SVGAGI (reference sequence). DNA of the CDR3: TGTGCCAGCAGTTCTCCGGGGACAGGGAGTCCAGATACGCAGTATTTT. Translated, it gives CASSSPGTGSPDTQYF.

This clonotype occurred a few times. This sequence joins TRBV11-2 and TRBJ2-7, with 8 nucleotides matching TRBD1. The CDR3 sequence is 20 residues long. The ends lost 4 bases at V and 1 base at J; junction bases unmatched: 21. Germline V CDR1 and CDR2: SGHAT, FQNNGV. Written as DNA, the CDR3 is TGTGCCAGCAGCTACATTCCCCACAGGGGTAGGGGGACAGGTTCCTACGAGCAGTACTTC. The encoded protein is CASSYIPHRGRGTGSYEQYF. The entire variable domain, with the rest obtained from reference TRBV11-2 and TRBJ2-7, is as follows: EAGVAQSPRYKIIEKRQSVAFWCNPISGHATLYWYQQILGQGPKLLIQFQNNGVVDDSQLPKDRFSAERLKGVDSTLKIQPAKLEDSAVYLCASSYIPHRGRGTGSYEQYFGPGTRLTVT.

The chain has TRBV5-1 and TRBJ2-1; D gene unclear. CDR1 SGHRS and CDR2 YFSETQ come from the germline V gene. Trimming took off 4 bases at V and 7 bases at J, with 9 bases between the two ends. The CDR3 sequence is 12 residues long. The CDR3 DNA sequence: TGCGCCAGCAGCCCGGACCAGAATGAGCAGTTCTTC. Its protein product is CASSPDQNEQFF. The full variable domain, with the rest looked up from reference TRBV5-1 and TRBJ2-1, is KAGVTQTPRYLIKTRGQQVTLSCSPISGHRSVSWYQQTPGQGLQFLFEYFSETQRNKGNFPGRFSGRQFSNSRSEMNVSTLELGDSALYLCASSPDQNEQFFGPGTRLTVL.

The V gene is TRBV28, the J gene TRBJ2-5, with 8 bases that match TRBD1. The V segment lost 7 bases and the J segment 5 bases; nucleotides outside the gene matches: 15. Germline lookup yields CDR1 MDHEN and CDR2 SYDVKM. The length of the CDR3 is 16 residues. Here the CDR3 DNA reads TGTGCCAGCACCTCGGTCCCAGGGGGCCTCTGGGAGACCCAGTACTTC. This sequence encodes CASTSVPGGLWETQYF. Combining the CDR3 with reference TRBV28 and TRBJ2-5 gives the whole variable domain DVKVTQSSRYLVKRTGEKVFLECVQDMDHENMFWYRQDPGLGLRLIYFSYDVKMKEKGDIPEGYSVSREKKERFSLILESASTNQTSMYLCASTSVPGGLWETQYFGPGTRLLVL.

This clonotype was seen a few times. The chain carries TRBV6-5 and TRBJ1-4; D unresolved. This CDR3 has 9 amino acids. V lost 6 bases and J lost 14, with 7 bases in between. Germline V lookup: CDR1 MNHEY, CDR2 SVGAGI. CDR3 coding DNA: TGTGCCAGCAGCTATGTCCTGTTTTTT. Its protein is CASSYVLFF.

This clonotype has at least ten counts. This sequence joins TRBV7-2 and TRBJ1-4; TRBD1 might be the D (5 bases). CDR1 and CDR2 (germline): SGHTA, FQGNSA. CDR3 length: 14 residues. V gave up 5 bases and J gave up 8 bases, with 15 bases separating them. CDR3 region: CASSLVGAGEKLFF. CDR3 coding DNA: TGTGCCAGCAGCCTAGTAGGGGCCGGAGAAAAACTGTTTTTT.

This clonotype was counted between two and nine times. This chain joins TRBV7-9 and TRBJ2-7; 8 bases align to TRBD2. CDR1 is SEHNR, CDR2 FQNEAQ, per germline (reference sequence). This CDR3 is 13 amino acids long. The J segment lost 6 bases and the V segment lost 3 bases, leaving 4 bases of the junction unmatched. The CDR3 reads CASSFGTSVEQYF. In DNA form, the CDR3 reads TGTGCCAGCAGCTTCGGGACTAGTGTCGAGCAGTACTTC.

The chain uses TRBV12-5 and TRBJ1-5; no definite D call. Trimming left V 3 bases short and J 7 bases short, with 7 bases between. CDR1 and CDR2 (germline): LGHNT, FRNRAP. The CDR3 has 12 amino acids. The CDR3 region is CASGLLEQPQHF. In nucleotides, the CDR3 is TGTGCTAGTGGTTTACTGGAGCAGCCCCAGCATTTT.

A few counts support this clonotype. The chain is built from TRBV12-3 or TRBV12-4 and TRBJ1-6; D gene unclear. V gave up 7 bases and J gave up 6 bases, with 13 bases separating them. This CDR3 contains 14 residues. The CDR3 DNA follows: TGTGCCAGCACCTCTGGGCTAATTAATTCACCCCTCCACTTT. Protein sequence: CASTSGLINSPLHF.

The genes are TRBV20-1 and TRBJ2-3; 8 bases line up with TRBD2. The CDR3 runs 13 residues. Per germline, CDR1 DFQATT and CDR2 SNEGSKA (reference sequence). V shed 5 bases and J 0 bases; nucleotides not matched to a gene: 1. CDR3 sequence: CSAVAGSTDTQYF. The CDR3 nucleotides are TGCAGTGCTGTAGCGGGGAGCACAGATACGCAGTATTTT.

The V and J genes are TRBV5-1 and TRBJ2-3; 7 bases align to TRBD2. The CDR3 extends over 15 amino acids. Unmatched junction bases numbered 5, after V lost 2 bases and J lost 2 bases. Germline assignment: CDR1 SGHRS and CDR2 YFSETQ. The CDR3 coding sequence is TGCGCCAGCAGCTTAGGTGCGGGGGTCACAGATACGCAGTATTTT. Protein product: CASSLGAGVTDTQYF.

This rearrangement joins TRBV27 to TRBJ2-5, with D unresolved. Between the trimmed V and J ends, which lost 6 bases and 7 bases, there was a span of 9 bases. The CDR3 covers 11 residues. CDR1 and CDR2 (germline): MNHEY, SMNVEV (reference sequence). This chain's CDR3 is CASRMAGTQYF. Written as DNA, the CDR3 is TGTGCCAGCAGGATGGCAGGGACCCAGTACTTC.